The rows below give T cell receptor beta chains drawn from one sample of a study of radiotherapy plus CTLA-4 blockade in lung cancer. The protocol was immunoSEQ multiplex PCR, while the TCRdb copy is restricted to in-frame clones and leaves out a portion. The data show 45,000 to 60,000 clones, 77% seen once. The material was peripheral blood, obtained from a patient treated with radiotherapy plus ipilimumab. The source of these receptors is a human donor with non-small cell lung cancer whose response to radiotherapy plus ipilimumab could not be evaluated. The CDR3 runs from the conserved cysteine through the conserved F or W. A D gene is named only where the DNA matches it firmly. Size is omitted from some rows. Given values are once, few, many or a class for expanded clones.

TRBV7-9,-,TRBJ2-7,-,TGTGCCAGCAGTTCGCCGGGACACCGCGCCTACGAGCAGTACTTC,CASSSPGHRAYEQYF
TRBV4-3,few,TRBJ2-1,-,TGCGCCAGCAGCCCGGGTCGGGGTTCGGTTGGGGTTAATGAGCAGTTCTTC,CASSPGRGSVGVNEQFF
TRBV25-1,-,TRBJ1-2,TRBD1,TGTGCCAGCAGTAGACAGGGTCGCTACACCTTC,CASSRQGRYTF
TRBV9,-,TRBJ1-2,-,TGTGCCAGCAGCGTAGAGGCAGGTTCTACTAACTATGGCTACACCTTC,CASSVEAGSTNYGYTF
TRBV7-2,-,TRBJ1-1,-,TGTGCCAGCAGCTTTGGGGGGAGAAACACTGAAGCTTTCTTT,CASSFGGRNTEAFF
TRBV9,-,TRBJ2-2,TRBD2,TGTGCCAGCAGCCCGCGGGGGAGGGCTTTCGGGGAGCTGTTTTTT,CASSPRGRAFGELFF
TRBV23-1,-,TRBJ2-3,TRBD1,TGCGCCAGCAGTCAAGAGGACAGGGGCACAGATACGCAGTATTTT,CASSQEDRGTDTQYF
TRBV18,-,TRBJ2-5,TRBD2,TGTGCCAGCTCCCCTACGAGCGGGGGGGAGACCCAGTACTTC,CASSPTSGGETQYF
TRBV7-6,-,TRBJ2-7,TRBD1,TGTGCCAGCAGCCCCCCGGACAGGGGCCCCTGGGAGCAGTACTTC,CASSPPDRGPWEQYF
TRBV2,once,TRBJ1-6,-,TGTGCCAGCAGGAGGCAGGGCGCTGGTGGATCACCCCTCCACTTT,CASRRQGAGGSPLHF
TRBV28,-,TRBJ1-5,-,TGTGCCAGCAGCCCCCTGGCAGGGCCCAGGGTTGGCAATCAGCCCCAGCATTTT,CASSPLAGPRVGNQPQHF
TRBV5-1,-,TRBJ2-7,TRBD2,TGCGCCAGCAGCTTGGGAAGACTAGCAAACGAGCAGTACTTC,CASSLGRLANEQYF
TRBV9,-,TRBJ2-1,TRBD1,TGTGCCAGCAGCTCGTGGGACAGGGACCATGAGCAGTTCTTC,CASSSWDRDHEQFF
TRBV5-4,-,TRBJ2-1,TRBD2,TGTGCCAGCAGCTTGCCGACTAGCGGGGACAATGAGCAGTTCTTC,CASSLPTSGDNEQFF
TRBV7-2,-,TRBJ2-7,-,TGTGCCAGCAGCCCCGCCGGGAGCTCCTACGAGCAGTACTTC,CASSPAGSSYEQYF
TRBV7-2,-,TRBJ2-1,-,TGTGCCAGCAGCCGCGGACAATACAATGAGCAGTTCTTC,CASSRGQYNEQFF
TRBV30,few,TRBJ1-1,-,TGTGCCTGGAGTAGGAAGGGGGGGGGAATGAACACTGAAGCTTTCTTT,CAWSRKGGGMNTEAFF
TRBV28,-,TRBJ2-7,TRBD1,TGTGCCAGCAGTTTAGTGGGGACAGGGAGATACGAGCAGTACTTC,CASSLVGTGRYEQYF
TRBV5-1,-,TRBJ2-2,TRBD2,TGCGCCAGCAGCTCCCAGCGGGGGGCCACCACCGGGGAGCTGTTTTTT,CASSSQRGATTGELFF
TRBV7-9,-,TRBJ2-7,-,TGTGCCAGCAGCCCACAGATCTCCTACGAGCAGTACTTC,CASSPQISYEQYF
TRBV27,few,TRBJ2-3,-,TGTGCCAGCAGCCGAGAAGCGAAAGATACGCAGTATTTT,CASSREAKDTQYF
TRBV7-9,-,TRBJ2-5,-,TGTGCCAGCAGCTTATCGGGGATCGAGACCCAGTACTTC,CASSLSGIETQYF
TRBV7-3,-,TRBJ2-7,-,TGTGCCAGCAGCTTAAGTAGCTACGAGCAGTACTTC,CASSLSSYEQYF
TRBV28,-,TRBJ1-2,-,TGTGCCAGCGGTACAGATAACTATGGCTACACCTTC,CASGTDNYGYTF
TRBV29-1,-,TRBJ2-4,-,TGCAGCGTTGAAGATACAGGGACGGCCAAAAACATTCAGTACTTC,CSVEDTGTAKNIQYF
TRBV7-9,few,TRBJ2-1,TRBD1,TGTGCCAGCAGTCCTAAACCGGGACAGGGTCGCGATGAGCAGTTCTTC,CASSPKPGQGRDEQFF
TRBV5-1,-,TRBJ1-2,TRBD1,TGCGCCAGCAGCCGGGACAGGGCTGCTAACTATGGCTACACCTTC,CASSRDRAANYGYTF
TRBV7-9,-,TRBJ2-7,TRBD2,TGTGCCAGCACCGTTGGCGGGAGCTCCTACGAGCAGTACTTC,CASTVGGSSYEQYF
TRBV19,few,TRBJ1-4,TRBD1,TGTGCCAGTACTGGGACAGCTTCTAATGAAAAACTGTTTTTT,CASTGTASNEKLFF
TRBV2,-,TRBJ2-7,TRBD1,TGTGCCAGCAGCCAAAACCGGGACAGGGTTAACGAGCAGTACTTC,CASSQNRDRVNEQYF
TRBV19,-,TRBJ1-3,-,TGTGCCAGTAGTATTTTCCGGAGCTCTGGAAACACCATATATTTT,CASSIFRSSGNTIYF
TRBV4-2,-,TRBJ2-1,TRBD2,TGTGCCAGCAGCCAAGCAGGGACTAGCGGGAGCCGGAGTGAGCAGTTCTTC,CASSQAGTSGSRSEQFF
TRBV19,-,TRBJ1-2,-,TGTGCCAGTACCGACAGTTTTAACTATGGCTACACCTTC,CASTDSFNYGYTF
TRBV19,-,TRBJ2-4,-,TGTGCCAGTGAACACAGGGTAGCCAAAAACATTCAGTACTTC,CASEHRVAKNIQYF
TRBV18,-,TRBJ2-1,-,TGTGCCAGCTCACTCGCGCAGGGGAATGAGCAGTTCTTC,CASSLAQGNEQFF
TRBV28,once,TRBJ1-2,-,TGTGCCAGCACCCTGGGGGGGGCGCGATATGAGAGTGGCTACACCTTC,CASTLGGARYESGYTF
TRBV9,-,TRBJ2-7,-,TGTGCCAGCAGCGTTGAGGGGAGGCCCCACGAGCAGTACTTC,CASSVEGRPHEQYF
TRBV7-9,-,TRBJ2-7,-,TGTGCCAGCAGCTTAGTCCAGGGGCCAAACGAGCAGTACTTC,CASSLVQGPNEQYF
TRBV7-9,-,TRBJ1-3,TRBD1,TGTGCCAGCAGCCTCGGGACAGGGATCCTGTTAGGAAACACCATATATTTT,CASSLGTGILLGNTIYF
TRBV5-4,-,TRBJ2-5,TRBD2,TGTGCCAGCAGCTTGGTCAGCGGGGGTTACCAAGAGACCCAGTACTTC,CASSLVSGGYQETQYF
TRBV7-2,-,TRBJ1-2,-,TGTGCCAGCAGCTTAGGAGGGTCCAGTGGCTACACCTTC,CASSLGGSSGYTF
TRBV27,-,TRBJ2-7,-,TGTGCCAGCAGTTTAGCAGCAGGTAGGATCTACGAGCAGTACTTC,CASSLAAGRIYEQYF
TRBV28,-,TRBJ2-7,TRBD1,TGTGCCAGCACAGGGACAGGGGGTACAGGCGAGCAGTACTTC,CASTGTGGTGEQYF
TRBV9,-,TRBJ1-5,-,TGTGCCAGCAGCTCGTCTGATACATGGCCCCAGCATTTT,CASSSSDTWPQHF